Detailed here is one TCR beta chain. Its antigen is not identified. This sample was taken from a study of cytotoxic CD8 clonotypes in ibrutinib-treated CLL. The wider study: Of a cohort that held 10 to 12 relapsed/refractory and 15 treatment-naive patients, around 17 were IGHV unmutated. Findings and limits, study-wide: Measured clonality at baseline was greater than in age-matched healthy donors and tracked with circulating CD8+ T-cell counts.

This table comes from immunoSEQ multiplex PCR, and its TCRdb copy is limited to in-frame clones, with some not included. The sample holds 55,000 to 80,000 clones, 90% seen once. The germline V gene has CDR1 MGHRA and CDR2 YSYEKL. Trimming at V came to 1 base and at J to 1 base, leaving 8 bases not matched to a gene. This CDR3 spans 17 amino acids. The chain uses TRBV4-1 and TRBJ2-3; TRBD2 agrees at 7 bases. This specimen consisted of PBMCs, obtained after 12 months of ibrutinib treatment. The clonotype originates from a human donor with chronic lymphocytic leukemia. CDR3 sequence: CASSQVEAGAGTDTQYF. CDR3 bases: TGCGCCAGCAGCCAAGTTGAGGCGGGAGCAGGCACAGATACGCAGTATTTT.